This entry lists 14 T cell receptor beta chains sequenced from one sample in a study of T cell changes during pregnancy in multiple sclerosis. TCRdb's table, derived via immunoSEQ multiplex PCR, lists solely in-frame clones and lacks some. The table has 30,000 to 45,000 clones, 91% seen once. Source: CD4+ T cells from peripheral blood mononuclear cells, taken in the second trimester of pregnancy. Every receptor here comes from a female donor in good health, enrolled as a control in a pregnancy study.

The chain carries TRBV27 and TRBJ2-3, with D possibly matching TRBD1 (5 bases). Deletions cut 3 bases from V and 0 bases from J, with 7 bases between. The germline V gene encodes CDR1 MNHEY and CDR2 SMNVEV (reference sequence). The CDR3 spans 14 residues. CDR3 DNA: TGTGCCAGCAGTTTGGGGCAGAGCACAGATACGCAGTATTTT. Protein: CASSLGQSTDTQYF.

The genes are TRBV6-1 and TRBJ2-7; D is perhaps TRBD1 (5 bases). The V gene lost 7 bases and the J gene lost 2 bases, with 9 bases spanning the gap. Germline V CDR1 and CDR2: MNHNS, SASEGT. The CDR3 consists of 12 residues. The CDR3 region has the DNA TGTGCCAGCACCGACAGCCCCTACGAGCAGTACTTC. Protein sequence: CASTDSPYEQYF.

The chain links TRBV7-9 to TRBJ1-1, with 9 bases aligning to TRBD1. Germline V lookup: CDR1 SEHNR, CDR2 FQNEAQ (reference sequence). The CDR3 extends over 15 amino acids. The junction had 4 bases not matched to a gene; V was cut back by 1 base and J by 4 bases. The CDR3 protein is CASSLGGQGSTEAFF. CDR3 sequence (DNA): TGTGCCAGCAGCTTAGGGGGACAGGGAAGCACTGAAGCTTTCTTT. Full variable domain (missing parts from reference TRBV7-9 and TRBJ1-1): DTGVSQNPRHKITKRGQNVTFRCDPISEHNRLYWYRQTLGQGPEFLTYFQNEAQLEKSRLLSDRFSAERPKGSFSTLEIQRTEQGDSAMYLCASSLGGQGSTEAFFGQGTRLTVV.

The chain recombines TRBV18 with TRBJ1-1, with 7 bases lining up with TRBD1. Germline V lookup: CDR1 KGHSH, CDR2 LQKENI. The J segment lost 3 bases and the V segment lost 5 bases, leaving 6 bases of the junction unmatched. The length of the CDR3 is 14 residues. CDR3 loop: CASSYRDSYTEAFF. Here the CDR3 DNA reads TGTGCCAGCTCATACCGGGACAGCTACACTGAAGCTTTCTTT. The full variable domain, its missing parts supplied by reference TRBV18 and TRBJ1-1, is NAGVMQNPRHLVRRRGQEARLRCSPMKGHSHVYWYRQLPEEGLKFMVYLQKENIIDESGMPKERFSAEFPKEGPSILRIQQVVRGDSAAYFCASSYRDSYTEAFFGQGTRLTVV.

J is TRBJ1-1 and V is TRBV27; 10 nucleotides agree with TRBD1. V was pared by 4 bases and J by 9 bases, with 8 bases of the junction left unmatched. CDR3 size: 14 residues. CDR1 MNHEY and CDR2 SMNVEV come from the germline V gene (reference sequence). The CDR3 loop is CASSSHGQGGKAFF. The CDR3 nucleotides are TGTGCCAGCAGTTCTCACGGACAGGGGGGGAAAGCTTTCTTT.

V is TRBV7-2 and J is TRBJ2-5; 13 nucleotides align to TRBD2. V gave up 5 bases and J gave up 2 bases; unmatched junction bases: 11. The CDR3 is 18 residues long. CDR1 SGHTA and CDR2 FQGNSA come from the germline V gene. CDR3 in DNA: TGTGCCAGCAGCCTTAGACCGGGACTAGCGGGACGTCAAGAGACCCAGTACTTC. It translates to CASSLRPGLAGRQETQYF.

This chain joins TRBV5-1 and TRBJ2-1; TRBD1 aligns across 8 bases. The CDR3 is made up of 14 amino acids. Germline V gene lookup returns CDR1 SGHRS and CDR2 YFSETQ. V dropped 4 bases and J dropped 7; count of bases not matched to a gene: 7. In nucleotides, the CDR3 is TGCGCCAGCAGCCCGGGACAGGTTGATAATGAGCAGTTCTTC. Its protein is CASSPGQVDNEQFF.

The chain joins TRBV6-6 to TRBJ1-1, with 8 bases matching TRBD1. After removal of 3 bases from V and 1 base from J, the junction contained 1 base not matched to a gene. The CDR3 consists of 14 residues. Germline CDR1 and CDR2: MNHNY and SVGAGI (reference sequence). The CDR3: CASSYGQGNTEAFF. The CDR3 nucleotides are TGTGCCAGCAGTTATGGACAGGGGAACACTGAAGCTTTCTTT.

CDR3 amino acids: CAISVRGAEAFF. The CDR3 nucleotides are TGTGCCATCAGTGTTAGAGGCGCTGAAGCTTTCTTT. The chain joins TRBV10-3 to TRBJ1-1; no clear D. Between the trimmed V and J ends, which lost 4 bases and 6 bases, there was a span of 9 bases. This CDR3 is 12 amino acids long. Germline V gives CDR1 ENHRY, CDR2 SYGVKD.

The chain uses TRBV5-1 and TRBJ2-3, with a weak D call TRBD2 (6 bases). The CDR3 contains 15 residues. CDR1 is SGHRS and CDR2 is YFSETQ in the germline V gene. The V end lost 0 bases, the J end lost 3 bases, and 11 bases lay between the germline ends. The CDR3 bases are TGCGCCAGCAGCTTGGGGGGGGAAACGACAGATACGCAGTATTTT. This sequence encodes CASSLGGETTDTQYF.

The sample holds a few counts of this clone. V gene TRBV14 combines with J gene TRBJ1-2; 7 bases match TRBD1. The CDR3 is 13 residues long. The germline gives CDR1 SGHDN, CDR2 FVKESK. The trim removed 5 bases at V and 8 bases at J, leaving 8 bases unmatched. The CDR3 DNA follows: TGTGCCAGCAGCGCTAAACAGGGGAGCGGCTACACCTTC. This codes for CASSAKQGSGYTF.

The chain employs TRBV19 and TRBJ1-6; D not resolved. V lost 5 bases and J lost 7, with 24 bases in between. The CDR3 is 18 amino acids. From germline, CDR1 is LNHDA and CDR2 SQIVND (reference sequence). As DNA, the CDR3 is TGTGCCAGTAGTCAACAGCCAAGTGGTTCGGCCACGAATTCACCCCTCCACTTT. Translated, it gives CASSQQPSGSATNSPLHF.

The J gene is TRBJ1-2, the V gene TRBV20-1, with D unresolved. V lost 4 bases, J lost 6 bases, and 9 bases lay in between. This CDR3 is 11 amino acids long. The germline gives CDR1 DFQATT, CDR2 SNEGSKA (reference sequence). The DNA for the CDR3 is TGCAGTGCTAAGCGGGGAAATGGCTACACCTTC. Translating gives CSAKRGNGYTF.

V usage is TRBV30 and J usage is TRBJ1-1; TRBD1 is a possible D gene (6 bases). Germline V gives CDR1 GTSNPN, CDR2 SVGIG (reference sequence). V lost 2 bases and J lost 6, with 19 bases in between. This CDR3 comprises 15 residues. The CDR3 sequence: CAWSRWGGSFPEAFF. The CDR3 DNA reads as TGTGCCTGGAGTCGTTGGGGGGGCAGTTTCCCTGAAGCTTTCTTT.